These T cell receptor beta chains were read from a single sample in a study of T cells in Graves' hyperthyroidism and ophthalmopathy. In TCRdb, the multiplex PCR reads were re-called with MiXCR into one record per CDR3 protein. The table records around 520,000 distinct CDR3 sequences, approximately 15% of them present only once. Input material: blood. These receptors were obtained from a woman aged 18-29 years with Graves' hyperthyroidism. Both conserved end residues are part of each CDR3. A D gene is named only where the DNA matches it firmly. Clone sizes are given selectively: once, few, many, or a class where the clone is expanded.

size: few
J: TRBJ2-1
D: TRBD2
V: TRBV20-1
DNA: TGCAGTGGAAAGACTAGCGGGAGGCCCAGTTTCTACAATGAGCAGTTCTTC
CDR3: CSGKTSGRPSFYNEQFF

size: .
J: TRBJ1-5
D: .
V: TRBV15
DNA: TGTGCCACCAGCCCAGCTCAGTCAGGGCAGCCCCAGCATTTT
CDR3: CATSPAQSGQPQHF

size: .
J: TRBJ2-1
D: .
V: TRBV11-2
DNA: TGTGCCAGCAGCTTAGATCAGGAATCTTCTAGTGAGCAGTTCTTC
CDR3: CASSLDQESSSEQFF

size: many
J: TRBJ1-2
D: .
V: TRBV29-1
DNA: TGCAGCGCATACTTTAACTATGGCTACACCTTC
CDR3: CSAYFNYGYTF

size: many
J: TRBJ2-7
D: TRBD2
V: TRBV2
DNA: TGTGCCAGCAGTGAATCCAGGACTAGCGGCTCCTACGAGCAGTACTTC
CDR3: CASSESRTSGSYEQYF

size: many
J: TRBJ2-1
D: .
V: TRBV11-2
DNA: TGTGCCAGCAGCTCCGAGGGCAATGAGCAGTTCTTC
CDR3: CASSSEGNEQFF

size: many
J: TRBJ2-1
D: .
V: TRBV20-1
DNA: TGCAGTGCTAGTCGAGGACAGTACAGTGAGCAGTTCTTC
CDR3: CSASRGQYSEQFF

size: .
J: TRBJ1-2
D: .
V: TRBV3-1
DNA: TGTGCCAGCTTCTCCCCTGGACAGAACTGTGGCTACACCTTC
CDR3: CASFSPGQNCGYTF

size: many
J: TRBJ2-5
D: .
V: TRBV5-1
DNA: TGTGCCAGCAGCTCCCAAGAGACCCAGTACTTC
CDR3: CASSSQETQYF

size: .
J: TRBJ2-2
D: TRBD2
V: TRBV3-1
DNA: TGTGCCAGCAGCTTTACTAGCGGGACCGGGGAGCTGTTTTTT
CDR3: CASSFTSGTGELFF

size: many
J: TRBJ2-3
D: .
V: TRBV11-2
DNA: TGTGCCAGCAGCTTGCCAGGGTACTCTTCAGATACGCAGTATTTT
CDR3: CASSLPGYSSDTQYF

size: few
J: TRBJ2-2
D: .
V: TRBV6-5
DNA: TGTGCCAGCAGTTCCTCAGGGGCATGGTCCGGGGAGCTGTTTTTT
CDR3: CASSSSGAWSGELFF

size: many
J: TRBJ1-4
D: .
V: TRBV20-1
DNA: TGCAGTGCTCCTGGAGGACAACAACTGTTTTTT
CDR3: CSAPGGQQLFF

size: many
J: TRBJ1-1
D: .
V: TRBV5-1
DNA: TGCGCCAGCCGGGACATCCACACTGAAGCTTTCTTT
CDR3: CASRDIHTEAFF

size: .
J: TRBJ2-3
D: .
V: TRBV24-1
DNA: TGTGCCACCAGTGCTGGACCCACAGATACGCAGTATTTT
CDR3: CATSAGPTDTQYF

size: many
J: TRBJ2-3
D: TRBD2
V: TRBV11-1
DNA: TGTGCCAGCAGCTTTGGGATAGCGGGAGCAGATACGCAGTATTTT
CDR3: CASSFGIAGADTQYF

size: many
J: TRBJ2-1
D: TRBD2
V: TRBV12-3/TRBV12-4
DNA: TGTGCCAGCAGCCCCACTAGCGGGAGAGTCCCCAATGAGCAGTTCTTC
CDR3: CASSPTSGRVPNEQFF

size: many
J: TRBJ1-2
D: TRBD1
V: TRBV7-9
DNA: TGTGCCAGCAGCTTAGGCCGGGGACAGGACCTACATGGCTACACCTTC
CDR3: CASSLGRGQDLHGYTF

size: few
J: TRBJ2-7
D: TRBD2
V: TRBV5-1
DNA: TGCGCCAGCAGCTCCGGGACTAGCGGGAGAAGCTTGAGGGAGCAGTACTTC
CDR3: CASSSGTSGRSLREQYF

size: .
J: TRBJ2-5
D: TRBD2
V: TRBV20-1
DNA: TGCAGTGCTAGACCAACTAGCGGAGCCCAAGAGACCCAGTACTTC
CDR3: CSARPTSGAQETQYF

size: few
J: TRBJ1-1
D: TRBD1
V: TRBV4-1
DNA: TGCGCCAGCAGCCAACAACAGGGGGGGTGGACTGAAGCTTTCTTT
CDR3: CASSQQQGGWTEAFF

size: many
J: TRBJ2-1
D: .
V: TRBV6-2/TRBV6-3
DNA: TGTGCCAGCACTCCCGGGAGTTACAATGAGCAGTTCTTC
CDR3: CASTPGSYNEQFF

size: many
J: TRBJ2-2
D: TRBD1
V: TRBV29-1
DNA: TGCAGCTTCAGGTCAGGGGGCACCACCGGGGAGCTGTTTTTT
CDR3: CSFRSGGTTGELFF

size: .
J: TRBJ2-3
D: .
V: TRBV27
DNA: TGTGCCAGCAGCTGGGGTTCAGATACGCAGTATTTT
CDR3: CASSWGSDTQYF

size: few
J: TRBJ2-3
D: .
V: TRBV30
DNA: TGTGCCTATACTAGTATAGGGTTCTCCCCCACAGATACGCAGTATTTT
CDR3: CAYTSIGFSPTDTQYF

size: many
J: TRBJ2-1
D: .
V: TRBV12-5
DNA: TGTGCTAGTGAATCCCCGGGACATAATTACAATGAGCAGTTCTTC
CDR3: CASESPGHNYNEQFF

size: many
J: TRBJ2-5
D: .
V: TRBV10-3
DNA: TGTGCCACTCAGGGAGAAGAGACCCAGTACTTC
CDR3: CATQGEETQYF

size: .
J: TRBJ1-1
D: .
V: TRBV6-2/TRBV6-3
DNA: TGTGCCAGCAGACGTGACCTCGAAGCTTTCTTT
CDR3: CASRRDLEAFF

size: few
J: TRBJ1-2
D: TRBD1
V: TRBV7-9
DNA: TGTGCCAGCAGCACCCTGGACAGGGGTAGCTATGGCTACACCTTC
CDR3: CASSTLDRGSYGYTF

size: many
J: TRBJ1-1
D: .
V: TRBV19
DNA: TGTGCCAGTAGTAAACCGGGACAACACATGAACACTGAAGCTTTCTTT
CDR3: CASSKPGQHMNTEAFF

size: many
J: TRBJ2-1
D: TRBD2
V: TRBV10-3
DNA: TGTGCCATCAGTAAGGGCGGGAGGGCCAATGAGCAGTTCTTC
CDR3: CAISKGGRANEQFF

size: many
J: TRBJ2-7
D: TRBD1
V: TRBV10-3
DNA: TGTGCCATCAGTGAGGACAGGGTCCGTGACGAGCAGTACTTC
CDR3: CAISEDRVRDEQYF

size: .
J: TRBJ2-3
D: .
V: TRBV27
DNA: TGTGCCAGCAGTTTATGGGCAAGCACAGATACGCAGTATTTT
CDR3: CASSLWASTDTQYF

size: few
J: TRBJ2-1
D: TRBD2
V: TRBV24-1
DNA: TGTGCCACCAGTGACCCCTCCGTGACTAGCGGAGCCTACAATGAGCAGTTCTTC
CDR3: CATSDPSVTSGAYNEQFF

size: few
J: TRBJ1-1
D: .
V: TRBV19
DNA: TGTGCCAGTATGCGGACAAAGAACACTGAAGCTTTCTTT
CDR3: CASMRTKNTEAFF